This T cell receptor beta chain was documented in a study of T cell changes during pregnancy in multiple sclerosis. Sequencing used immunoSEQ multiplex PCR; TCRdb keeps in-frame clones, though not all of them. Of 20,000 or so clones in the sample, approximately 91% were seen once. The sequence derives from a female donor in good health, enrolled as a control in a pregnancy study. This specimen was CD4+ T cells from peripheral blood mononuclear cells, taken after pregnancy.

The CDR3 protein is CASGFARGGHNEQFF. The DNA of the CDR3 is TGTGCTAGTGGTTTCGCCCGCGGGGGCCACAATGAGCAGTTCTTC. The chain recombines TRBV12-5 with TRBJ2-1, with D maybe TRBD2 (7 bases). CDR3 length: 15 residues. Trimming removed 3 bases from V and 5 bases from J, with 14 bases in between. Germline values: CDR1 LGHNT, CDR2 FRNRAP.